This T cell receptor (beta chain) was retrieved from a study of cytomegalovirus exposure and HLA in healthy donors. The PCR had 60 Vbeta and 13 Jbeta primers. The data were produced by immunoSEQ multiplex PCR, yet TCRdb's version contains in-frame clones alone and is incomplete. The sample records roughly 200,000 clones, under 9.5% being singletons. This clone came up a few times. What it recognizes is unknown. This CDR3 contains 15 residues. The germline V gene encodes CDR1 SQVTM and CDR2 ANQGSEA. Losses at the gene ends were 6 bases for V and 8 bases for J; bases not matched to a gene: 17. Study conclusions and caveats: The likely explanation for a cluster of highly shared sequence variants was sequencing artifact. Reports indicate that TCR beta sequences accurately predicted the HLA-A and HLA-B alleles of most subjects.

The sequenced sample was PBMCs. The chain links TRBV29-1 to TRBJ1-2; 8 bases agree with TRBD1. The sequence was obtained from a woman in her twenties or thirties in good health and CMV-seropositive. The CDR3 bases are TGCAGCGTAGGCATAGGGACAGGAAGTCTCGCCGGCTACACCTTC. Amino acid sequence: CSVGIGTGSLAGYTF.